Following are 9 T cell receptor beta chains from one sample sequenced in a study of early T cells in non-severe SARS-CoV-2 infection. Via MiXCR, TCRdb re-called the 5' RACE reads, giving one row per CDR3 protein. The sample contains about 25,000 distinct CDR3 sequences, roughly 4.3% of which appear only once. The sequenced sample consisted of whole blood. The receptors shown here come from an adult who was a healthcare worker with PCR-confirmed SARS-CoV-2 infection or an uninfected control (not recorded which).

This clonotype was counted many times. V gene TRBV6-1 combines with J gene TRBJ1-4, with TRBD1 matching 8 bases. With V trimmed by 6 bases and J by 5 bases, 5 bases remained unmatched. The CDR3 runs 14 residues. The germline V gene encodes CDR1 MNHNS and CDR2 SASEGT. The CDR3 loop reads CASSGTGSNEKLFF. DNA of the CDR3: TGTGCCAGCAGCGGGACAGGCTCCAATGAAAAACTGTTTTTT.

This clonotype was counted ten times or more. The V and J genes are TRBV18 and TRBJ2-3, with 11 bases fitting TRBD2. Looked up from germline, CDR1 is KGHSH and CDR2 is LQKENI. The CDR3 extends over 17 amino acids. Germline trimming cut 3 bases from V and 0 bases from J; bases unmatched to any gene: 5. CDR3 coding DNA: TGTGCCAGCTCACCCCGCCGACTAGCGGGGAGCACAGATACGCAGTATTTT. It is translated as CASSPRRLAGSTDTQYF. Using reference TRBV18 and TRBJ2-3 for the parts outside the CDR3, the full variable domain is NAGVMQNPRHLVRRRGQEARLRCSPMKGHSHVYWYRQLPEEGLKFMVYLQKENIIDESGMPKERFSAEFPKEGPSILRIQQVVRGDSAAYFCASSPRRLAGSTDTQYFGPGTRLTVL.

This clonotype showed up many times. The V and J genes are TRBV20-1 and TRBJ2-1; 10 nucleotides agree with TRBD2. This CDR3 is built from 17 residues. CDR1 and CDR2 (germline): DFQATT, SNEGSKA (reference sequence). Unmatched junction bases numbered 6, after V lost 0 bases and J lost 1 base. The CDR3 loop is CSARDRSSGSSYNEQFF. In DNA form, the CDR3 reads TGCAGTGCTAGAGATCGGTCTAGCGGGAGTTCCTACAATGAGCAGTTCTTC.

This clonotype has a count of ten or more. The V and J genes are TRBV12-3 or TRBV12-4 and TRBJ2-3; the match to TRBD2 covers 12 bases. V gave up 0 bases and J gave up 6 bases; unmatched junction bases: 4. The length of the CDR3 is 16 residues. The CDR3 region has the DNA TGTGCCAGCAGTTTAGCCCGGACTAGCGGGATGGATACGCAGTATTTT. Its translation: CASSLARTSGMDTQYF.

At least ten counts were recorded for this clonotype. The chain links TRBV29-1 to TRBJ1-1; D possibly corresponds to TRBD1 (6 bases). V lost 2 bases and J lost 2, with 12 bases in between. Germline loops: CDR1 SQVTM, CDR2 ANQGSEA. The CDR3 runs 14 residues. The CDR3 reads CSVEPRQANTEAFF. The CDR3 coding sequence is TGCAGCGTTGAACCCCGACAGGCTAACACTGAAGCTTTCTTT.

In its sample, this clonotype ranks as medium-sized. V gene TRBV12-3 or TRBV12-4 combines with J gene TRBJ1-1; 7 bases fit TRBD1. CDR3 length equals 11 residues. The V segment lost 5 bases and the J segment 8 bases; nucleotides outside the gene matches: 2. CDR3 nucleotides: TGTGCCAGCAGTCAGGGGGTGGAAGCTTTCTTT. Its protein product is CASSQGVEAFF.

This clonotype was picked up many times. The rearrangement uses TRBV11-2 and TRBJ1-1, with D perhaps TRBD1 (5 bases). Looked up from germline, CDR1 is SGHAT and CDR2 is FQNNGV. The V and J ends lost 2 bases and 0 bases respectively, with 16 bases between them. This CDR3 has 17 residues. In DNA, the CDR3 is TGTGCCAGCAGCTTAACCCCGGGACGGTACATGAACACTGAAGCTTTCTTT. The encoded protein is CASSLTPGRYMNTEAFF.

This clonotype was picked up many times. This chain links TRBV19 with TRBJ2-1; D uncertain. V lost 5 bases and J 5 bases, leaving 4 bases between the germline ends. Germline-derived CDR1 and CDR2 are LNHDA and SQIVND (reference sequence). There are 11 residues in the CDR3. CDR3 coding DNA: TGTGCCAGTAGTGTTCACAATGAGCAGTTCTTC. Protein sequence: CASSVHNEQFF.

This clonotype was seen ten or more times. V is TRBV20-1 and J is TRBJ1-4; D is unresolved. From germline, CDR1 is DFQATT and CDR2 SNEGSKA (reference sequence). The CDR3 contains 16 residues. V shed 0 bases and J shed 4 bases, with 15 bases lying between them. As DNA, the CDR3 is TGCAGTGCTAGAGATGGGCGTACGGCCTTTAATGAAAAACTGTTTTTT. It codes for CSARDGRTAFNEKLFF.